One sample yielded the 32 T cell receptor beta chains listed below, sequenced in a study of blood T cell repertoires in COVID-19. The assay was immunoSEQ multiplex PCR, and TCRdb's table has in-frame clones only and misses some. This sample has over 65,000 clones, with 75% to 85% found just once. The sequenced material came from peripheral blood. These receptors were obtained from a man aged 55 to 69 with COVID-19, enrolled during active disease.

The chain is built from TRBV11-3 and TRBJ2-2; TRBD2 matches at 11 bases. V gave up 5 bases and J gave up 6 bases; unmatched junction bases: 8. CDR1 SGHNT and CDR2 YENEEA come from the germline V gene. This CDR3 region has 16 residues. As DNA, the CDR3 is TGTGCCAGCAGCCAATTAGCGGGAGGGACCCCCGGGGAGCTGTTTTTT. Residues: CASSQLAGGTPGELFF.

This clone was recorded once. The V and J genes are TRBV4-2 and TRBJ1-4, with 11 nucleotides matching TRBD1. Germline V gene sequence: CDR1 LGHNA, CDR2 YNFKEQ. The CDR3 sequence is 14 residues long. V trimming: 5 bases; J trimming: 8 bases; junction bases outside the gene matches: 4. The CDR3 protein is CASSADRGLEKLFF. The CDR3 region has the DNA TGTGCCAGCAGCGCGGACAGGGGGCTCGAAAAACTGTTTTTT.

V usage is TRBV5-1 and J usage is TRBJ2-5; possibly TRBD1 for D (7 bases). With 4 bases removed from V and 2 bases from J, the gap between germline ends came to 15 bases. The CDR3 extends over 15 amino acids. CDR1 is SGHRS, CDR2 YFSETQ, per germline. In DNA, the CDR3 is TGCGCCAGCAGCCTGCAACAGGGGAGGCAAGAGACCCAGTACTTC. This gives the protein CASSLQQGRQETQYF.

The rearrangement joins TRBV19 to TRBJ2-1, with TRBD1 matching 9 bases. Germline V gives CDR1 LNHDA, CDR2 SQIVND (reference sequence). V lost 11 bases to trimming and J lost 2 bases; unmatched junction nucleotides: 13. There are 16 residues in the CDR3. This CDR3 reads CASSLPGQGTYNEQFF. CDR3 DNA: TGTGCCTCTTCACTACCGGGACAGGGAACCTACAATGAGCAGTTCTTC.

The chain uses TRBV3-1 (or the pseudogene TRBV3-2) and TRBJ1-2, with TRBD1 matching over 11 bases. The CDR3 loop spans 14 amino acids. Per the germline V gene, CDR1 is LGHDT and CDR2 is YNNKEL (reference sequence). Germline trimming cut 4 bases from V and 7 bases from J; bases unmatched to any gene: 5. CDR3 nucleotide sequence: TGTGCCAGCAGCCCCGGACAGGGGGCTATTGGCTACACCTTC. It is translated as CASSPGQGAIGYTF.

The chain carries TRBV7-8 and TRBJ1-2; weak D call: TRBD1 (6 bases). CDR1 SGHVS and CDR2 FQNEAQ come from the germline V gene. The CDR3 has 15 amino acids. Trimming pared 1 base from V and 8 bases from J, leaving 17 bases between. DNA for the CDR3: TGTGCCAGCAGCTTAGAGGCCAGGGGAAGGGGAGGCTACACCTTC. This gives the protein CASSLEARGRGGYTF.

This CDR3 reads CASSVSPGQGAAKQYF. The CDR3, as DNA: TGTGCCAGCAGCGTATCCCCGGGACAGGGGGCAGCGAAGCAGTACTTC. The rearrangement links TRBV11-3 to TRBJ2-7, with 12 bases aligning to TRBD1. The CDR3 consists of 16 residues. The V gene's germline CDR1 is SGHNT and CDR2 YENEEA. The V and J ends lost 5 bases and 8 bases, in that order; junction bases with no gene match: 13.

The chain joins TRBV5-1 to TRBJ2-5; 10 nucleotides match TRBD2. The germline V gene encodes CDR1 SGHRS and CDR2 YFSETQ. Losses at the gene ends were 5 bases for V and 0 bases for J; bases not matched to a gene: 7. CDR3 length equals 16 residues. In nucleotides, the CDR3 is TGCGCCAGCAGTCATCTAGCGGGAGAGTACCAAGAGACCCAGTACTTC. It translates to CASSHLAGEYQETQYF.

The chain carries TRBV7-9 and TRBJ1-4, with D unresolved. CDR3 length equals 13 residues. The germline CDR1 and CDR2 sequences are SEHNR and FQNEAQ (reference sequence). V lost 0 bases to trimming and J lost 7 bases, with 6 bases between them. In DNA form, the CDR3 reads TGTGCCAGCAGCTTAGCAACAGTTGAAAAACTGTTTTTT. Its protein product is CASSLATVEKLFF.

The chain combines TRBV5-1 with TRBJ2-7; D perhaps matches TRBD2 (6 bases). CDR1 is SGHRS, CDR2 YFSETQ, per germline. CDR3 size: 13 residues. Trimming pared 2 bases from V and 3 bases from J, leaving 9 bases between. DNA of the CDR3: TGCGCCAGCAGCTTCGGGAGTAACTACGAGCAGTACTTC. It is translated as CASSFGSNYEQYF.

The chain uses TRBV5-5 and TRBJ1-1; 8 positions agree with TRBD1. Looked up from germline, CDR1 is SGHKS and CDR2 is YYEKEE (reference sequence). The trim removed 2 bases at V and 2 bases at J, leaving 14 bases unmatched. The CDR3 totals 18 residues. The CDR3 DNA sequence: TGTGCCAGCAGCTTCAGGTCGCCAGGGGGCTTGAAAAACACTGAAGCTTTCTTT. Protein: CASSFRSPGGLKNTEAFF.

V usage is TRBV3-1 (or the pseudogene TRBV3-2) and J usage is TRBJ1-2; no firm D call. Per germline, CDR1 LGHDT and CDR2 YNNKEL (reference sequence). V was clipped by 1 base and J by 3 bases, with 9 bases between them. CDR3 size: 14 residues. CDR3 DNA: TGTGCCAGCAGCCAAGTATCGGGGTACTATGGCTACACCTTC. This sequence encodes CASSQVSGYYGYTF.

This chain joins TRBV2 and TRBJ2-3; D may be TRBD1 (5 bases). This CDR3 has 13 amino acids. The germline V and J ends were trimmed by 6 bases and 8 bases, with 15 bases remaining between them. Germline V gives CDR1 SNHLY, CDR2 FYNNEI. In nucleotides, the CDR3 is TGTGCCAGCAGCTCCCAGGGTAGGGGTACGCAGTATTTT. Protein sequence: CASSSQGRGTQYF.

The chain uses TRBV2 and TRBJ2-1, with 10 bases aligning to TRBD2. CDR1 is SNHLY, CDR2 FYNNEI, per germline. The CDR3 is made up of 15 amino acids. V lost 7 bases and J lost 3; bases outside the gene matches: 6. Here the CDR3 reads CASKAGGAGYNEQFF. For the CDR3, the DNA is TGTGCCAGCAAAGCGGGAGGGGCTGGCTACAATGAGCAGTTCTTC. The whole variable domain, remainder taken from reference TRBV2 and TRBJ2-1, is EPEVTQTPSHQVTQMGQEVILRCVPISNHLYFYWYRQILGQKVEFLVSFYNNEISEKSEIFDDQFSVERPDGSNFTLKIRSTKLEDSAMYFCASKAGGAGYNEQFFGPGTRLTVL.

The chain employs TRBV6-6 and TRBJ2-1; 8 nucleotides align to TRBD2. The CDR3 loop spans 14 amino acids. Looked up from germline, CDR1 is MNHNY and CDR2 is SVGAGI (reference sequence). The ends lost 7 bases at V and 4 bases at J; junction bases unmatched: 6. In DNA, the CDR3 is TGTGCCAGCAAAAGGACTAGCCGTTACAATGAGCAGTTCTTC. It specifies CASKRTSRYNEQFF.

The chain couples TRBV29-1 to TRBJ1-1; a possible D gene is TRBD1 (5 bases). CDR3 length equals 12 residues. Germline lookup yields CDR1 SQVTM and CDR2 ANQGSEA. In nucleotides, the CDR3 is TGCAGTTTCGGGGGGAGGTACACTGAAGCTTTCTTT. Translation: CSFGGRYTEAFF.

CDR3 sequence (DNA): TGCAGCACACCTGGGGGGGGCACTGAAGCTTTCTTT. This sequence encodes CSTPGGGTEAFF. The chain combines TRBV29-1 with TRBJ1-1, with D possibly being TRBD1 (5 bases). V shed 8 bases and J shed 4 bases, with 14 bases lying between them. The CDR3 has 12 residues. The germline gives CDR1 SQVTM, CDR2 ANQGSEA.

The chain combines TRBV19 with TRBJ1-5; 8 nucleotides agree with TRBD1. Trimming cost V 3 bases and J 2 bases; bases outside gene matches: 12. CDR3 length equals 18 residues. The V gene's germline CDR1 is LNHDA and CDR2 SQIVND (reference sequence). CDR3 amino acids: CASSIIAGQEWRNQPQHF. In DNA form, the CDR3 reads TGTGCCAGTAGTATCATCGCGGGACAGGAATGGCGCAATCAGCCCCAGCATTTT.

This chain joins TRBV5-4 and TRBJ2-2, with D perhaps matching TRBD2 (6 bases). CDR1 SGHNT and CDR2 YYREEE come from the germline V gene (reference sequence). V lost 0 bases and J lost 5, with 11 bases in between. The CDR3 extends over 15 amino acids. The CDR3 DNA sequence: TGTGCCAGCAGCTTGGGAGGGGCGGGGACCGGGGAGCTGTTTTTT. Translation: CASSLGGAGTGELFF.

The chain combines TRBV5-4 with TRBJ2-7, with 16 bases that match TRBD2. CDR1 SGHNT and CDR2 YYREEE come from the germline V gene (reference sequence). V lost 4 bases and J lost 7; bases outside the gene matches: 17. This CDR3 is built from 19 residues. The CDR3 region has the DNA TGTGCCAGCAGCCCGGCCCCGACGGGGACTAGCGGGAGGGGGAGGGAGCAGTACTTC. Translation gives CASSPAPTGTSGRGREQYF.

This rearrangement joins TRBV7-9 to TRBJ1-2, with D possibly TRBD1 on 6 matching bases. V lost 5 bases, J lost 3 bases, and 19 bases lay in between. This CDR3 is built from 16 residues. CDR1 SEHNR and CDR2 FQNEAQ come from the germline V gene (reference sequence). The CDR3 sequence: CASSRGPIDRHYGYTF. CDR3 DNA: TGTGCCAGCAGCCGAGGACCCATCGACAGGCACTATGGCTACACCTTC.

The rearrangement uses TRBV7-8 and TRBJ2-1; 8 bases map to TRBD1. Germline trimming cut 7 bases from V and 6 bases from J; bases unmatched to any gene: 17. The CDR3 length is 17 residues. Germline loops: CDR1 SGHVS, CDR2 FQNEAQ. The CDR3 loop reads CASTTPHQGATTNEQFF. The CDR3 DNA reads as TGTGCCAGCACCACGCCCCACCAGGGGGCGACTACCAATGAGCAGTTCTTC. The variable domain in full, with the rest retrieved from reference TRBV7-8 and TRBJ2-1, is GAGVSQSPRYKVAKRGQDVALRCDPISGHVSLFWYQQALGQGPEFLTYFQNEAQLDKSGLPSDRFFAERPEGSVSTLKIQRTQQEDSAVYLCASTTPHQGATTNEQFFGPGTRLTVL.

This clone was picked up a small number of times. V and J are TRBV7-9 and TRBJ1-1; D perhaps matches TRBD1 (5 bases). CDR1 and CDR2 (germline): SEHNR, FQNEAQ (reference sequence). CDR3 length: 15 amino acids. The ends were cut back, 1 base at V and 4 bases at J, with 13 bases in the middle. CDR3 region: CASSLVGREGTEAFF. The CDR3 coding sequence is TGTGCCAGCAGCTTAGTTGGCAGGGAGGGCACTGAAGCTTTCTTT.

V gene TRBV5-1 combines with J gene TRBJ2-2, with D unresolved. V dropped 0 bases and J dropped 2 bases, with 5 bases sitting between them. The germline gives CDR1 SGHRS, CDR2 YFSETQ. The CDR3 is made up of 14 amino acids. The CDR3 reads CASSLGHNTGELFF. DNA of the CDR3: TGCGCCAGCAGCTTGGGGCATAACACCGGGGAGCTGTTTTTT.

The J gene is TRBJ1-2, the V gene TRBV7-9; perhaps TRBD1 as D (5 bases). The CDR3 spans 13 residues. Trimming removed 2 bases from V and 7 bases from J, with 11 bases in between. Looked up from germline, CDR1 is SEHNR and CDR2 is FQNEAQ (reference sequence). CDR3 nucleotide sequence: TGTGCCAGCAGCTTACTACAGGAGGGTGGCTACACCTTC. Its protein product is CASSLLQEGGYTF.

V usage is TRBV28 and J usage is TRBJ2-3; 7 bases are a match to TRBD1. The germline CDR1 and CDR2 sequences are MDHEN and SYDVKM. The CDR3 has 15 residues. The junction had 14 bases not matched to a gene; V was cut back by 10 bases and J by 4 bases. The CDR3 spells CATTGAARGADTQYF. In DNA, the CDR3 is TGTGCCACCACAGGGGCGGCCCGTGGGGCAGATACGCAGTATTTT. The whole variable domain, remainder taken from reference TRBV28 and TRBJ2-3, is DVKVTQSSRYLVKRTGEKVFLECVQDMDHENMFWYRQDPGLGLRLIYFSYDVKMKEKGDIPEGYSVSREKKERFSLILESASTNQTSMYLCATTGAARGADTQYFGPGTRLTVL.

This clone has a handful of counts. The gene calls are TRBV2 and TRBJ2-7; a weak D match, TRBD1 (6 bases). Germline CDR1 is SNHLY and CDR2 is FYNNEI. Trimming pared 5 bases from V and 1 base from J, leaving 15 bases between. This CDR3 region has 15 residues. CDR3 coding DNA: TGTGCCAGCAGTAATGGACAGAAGACTTCCTACGAGCAGTACTTC. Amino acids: CASSNGQKTSYEQYF.

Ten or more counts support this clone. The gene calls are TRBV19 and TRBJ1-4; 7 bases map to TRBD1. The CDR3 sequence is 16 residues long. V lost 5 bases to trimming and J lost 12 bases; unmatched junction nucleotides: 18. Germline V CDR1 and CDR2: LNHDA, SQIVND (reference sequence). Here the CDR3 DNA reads TGTGCCAGTAGTCTGTTCGGACAGGCCCGGCACGTCGAACTGTTTTTT. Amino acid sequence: CASSLFGQARHVELFF.

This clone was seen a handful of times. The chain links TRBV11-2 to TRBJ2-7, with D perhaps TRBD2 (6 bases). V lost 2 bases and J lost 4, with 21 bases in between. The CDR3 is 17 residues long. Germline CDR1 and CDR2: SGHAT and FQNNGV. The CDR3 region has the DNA TGTGCCAGCAGCTTATTTGGTCTCGGCGGGACCATATACGAGCAGTACTTC. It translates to CASSLFGLGGTIYEQYF.

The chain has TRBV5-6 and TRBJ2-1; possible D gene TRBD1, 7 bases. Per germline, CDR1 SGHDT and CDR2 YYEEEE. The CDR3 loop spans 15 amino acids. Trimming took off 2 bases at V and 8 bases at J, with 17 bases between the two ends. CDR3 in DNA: TGTGCCAGCAGCTTAGGACAGGACTACAGCCATGAGCAGTTCTTC. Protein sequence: CASSLGQDYSHEQFF.

The CDR3, as DNA: TGTGCCAGCAGCCAAGGGGGGGGCTATGGCTACACCTTC. Translating it yields CASSQGGGYGYTF. The rearrangement uses TRBV3-1 (or the pseudogene TRBV3-2) and TRBJ1-2; tentative D call: TRBD1 (5 bases). The V and J ends lost 1 base and 4 bases respectively, with 7 bases between them. This CDR3 comprises 13 residues. CDR1 and CDR2 from the germline V gene are LGHDT and YNNKEL (reference sequence).

CDR3 sequence (DNA): TGTGCCAGCAGGACAAACACCGGGGAGCTGTTTTTT. Protein sequence: CASRTNTGELFF. The J gene is TRBJ2-2, the V gene TRBV6-5; no reliable D call. This CDR3 contains 12 residues. CDR1 and CDR2 (germline): MNHEY, SVGAGI. Deletions cut 6 bases from V and 2 bases from J, with 4 bases between.